The rows below give T cell receptor beta chains drawn from one sample of a study of control samples from healthy donors and cancer patients. The method was immunoSEQ multiplex PCR; TCRdb's version includes in-frame clones alone and lacks a portion of them. Among just over 150,000 clones listed, 70% to 90% were seen once. Sequenced sample: blood. All receptors derive from a man aged 25-40 years in good health. Both conserved end residues are part of each CDR3. The D gene is left open where the match is weak. Only part of the rows carry a size: once, few, many, or a class if the clone is expanded.

J	size	D	V	CDR3	DNA
TRBJ2-2	few	TRBD2	TRBV28	CASSEGLAETGELFF	TGTGCCAGCAGTGAAGGACTAGCCGAGACCGGGGAGCTGTTTTTT
TRBJ1-6	NA	NA	TRBV5-5	CASRHRGWGWDSPLHF	TGTGCCAGCAGGCACCGGGGATGGGGTTGGGATTCACCCCTCCACTTT
TRBJ2-1	NA	TRBD2	TRBV3-1/TRBV3-2	CASSQDGLAGGGEQFF	TGTGCCAGCAGCCAAGATGGGCTAGCGGGAGGGGGTGAGCAGTTCTTC
TRBJ1-2	few	NA	TRBV19	CASSIGGEGYTF	TGTGCCAGTAGTATCGGGGGCGAAGGCTACACCTTC
TRBJ2-3	NA	NA	TRBV5-5	CASSLRPKEGSSADTQYF	TGTGCCAGCAGCCTTAGACCAAAGGAAGGGTCTAGCGCAGATACGCAGTATTTT
TRBJ2-2	few	TRBD2	TRBV19	CASSIFGLAGSNTGELFF	TGTGCCAGTAGTATATTCGGACTAGCGGGCTCGAACACCGGGGAGCTGTTTTTT
TRBJ1-1	NA	NA	TRBV20-1	CSARNTEAFF	TGCAGTGCTAGAAATACTGAAGCTTTCTTT
TRBJ2-1	NA	NA	TRBV6-6	CASVEGGSYNEQFF	TGTGCCAGCGTGGAGGGGGGCTCCTACAATGAGCAGTTCTTC
TRBJ1-6	NA	TRBD1	TRBV25-1	CASSDSPPGQGNSPLHF	TGTGCCAGCAGTGACTCTCCACCGGGACAGGGGAATTCACCCCTCCACTTT
TRBJ1-2	NA	NA	TRBV13	CASSPGTVANYGYTF	TGTGCCAGCAGCCCCGGCACTGTAGCTAACTATGGCTACACCTTC
TRBJ1-1	NA	NA	TRBV7-2	CASSLSGGRASTEAFF	TGTGCCAGCAGCTTAAGCGGGGGTCGGGCAAGCACTGAAGCTTTCTTT
TRBJ2-5	once	NA	TRBV11-2	CASSPVGSETQYF	TGTGCCAGCAGCCCCGTGGGATCGGAGACCCAGTACTTC
TRBJ1-6	few	TRBD1	TRBV5-4	CASSLRQGAGSPLHF	TGTGCCAGCAGCTTGCGACAGGGGGCTGGTTCACCCCTCCACTTT
TRBJ1-1	once	NA	TRBV2	CASIVETLMNTEAFF	TGTGCCAGCATAGTAGAGACCCTGATGAACACTGAAGCTTTCTTT
TRBJ1-2	NA	TRBD1	TRBV7-9	CASSPSDRAGYTF	TGTGCCAGCAGCCCATCCGACAGGGCCGGCTACACCTTC
TRBJ2-5	NA	NA	TRBV6-2/TRBV6-3	CASSYGSYSLRETQYF	TGTGCCAGCAGTTATGGCAGCTATTCTCTACGAGAGACCCAGTACTTC
TRBJ2-1	NA	TRBD2	TRBV3-1/TRBV3-2	CASTPKTLSGRAGNEQFF	TGTGCCAGCACCCCTAAAACTCTTAGCGGGAGGGCCGGTAATGAGCAGTTCTTC
TRBJ1-4	NA	TRBD1	TRBV5-1	CASSRTGDYLNSLEYEKLFF	TGCGCCAGCAGCCGGACAGGGGACTACCTTAACTCCTTGGAGTACGAAAAACTGTTTTTT
TRBJ1-3	NA	NA	TRBV9	CASSGRLDGNTIYF	TGTGCCAGCAGCGGGCGCTTGGATGGTAACACCATATATTTT
TRBJ1-5	NA	NA	TRBV19	CASSIRNQPQHF	TGTGCCAGTAGTATCAGGAATCAGCCCCAGCATTTT
TRBJ2-2	NA	NA	TRBV3-1/TRBV3-2	CASSLISNTGELFF	TGTGCCAGCAGCCTAATCAGTAACACCGGGGAGCTGTTTTTT
TRBJ2-7	NA	TRBD2	TRBV4-1	CASSHVPPRLARCSYEQYF	TGCGCCAGCAGCCACGTACCTCCCAGACTAGCGCGTTGCTCCTACGAGCAGTACTTC
TRBJ1-5	once	NA	TRBV18	CASSPLYSNQPQHF	TGTGCCAGCTCACCACTCTATAGCAATCAGCCCCAGCATTTT
TRBJ2-5	NA	NA	TRBV7-7	CASSLALAHRPYQETQYF	TGTGCCAGCAGCTTAGCATTGGCCCACAGGCCGTACCAAGAGACCCAGTACTTC
TRBJ2-5	NA	NA	TRBV5-4	CASSSQSQETQYF	TGTGCCAGCAGCTCACAATCGCAAGAGACCCAGTACTTC
TRBJ1-2	NA	NA	TRBV19	CASTGGTTNYGYTF	TGTGCCAGTACGGGCGGAACAACTAACTATGGCTACACCTTC
TRBJ2-7	NA	NA	TRBV19	CASRGAYEQYF	TGTGCCAGTAGAGGGGCCTACGAGCAGTACTTC
TRBJ2-1	NA	TRBD2	TRBV5-1	CASSLIQRGANEQFF	TGCGCCAGCAGCTTGATCCAGCGGGGGGCGAATGAGCAGTTCTTC
TRBJ1-6	NA	NA	TRBV3-1/TRBV3-2	CASSSASRGNSPLHF	TGTGCCAGCAGCTCGGCGTCCCGGGGAAATTCACCCCTCCACTTT
TRBJ1-1	NA	NA	TRBV5-1	CASSLDAAPEAFF	TGCGCCAGCAGCTTGGATGCCGCGCCTGAAGCTTTCTTT
TRBJ1-2	NA	TRBD1	TRBV19	CASKLTGPNYGYTF	TGTGCCAGTAAATTGACAGGGCCTAACTATGGCTACACCTTC
TRBJ2-7	NA	TRBD2	TRBV6-5	CASSTGTSSYEQYF	TGTGCCAGCAGCACCGGGACTAGCTCCTACGAGCAGTACTTC
TRBJ1-5	NA	NA	TRBV24-1	CATSPGWDQPQHF	TGTGCCACCTCACCCGGGTGGGATCAGCCCCAGCATTTT
TRBJ2-5	NA	NA	TRBV7-2	CASKRTGDNTETQYF	TGTGCCAGCAAGCGAACAGGAGACAATACGGAGACCCAGTACTTC
TRBJ2-7	NA	TRBD1	TRBV18	CASSSQGAGYEQYF	TGTGCCAGCTCGTCACAGGGGGCGGGCTACGAGCAGTACTTC
TRBJ2-1	NA	NA	TRBV7-9	CASSFGGVSEQFF	TGTGCCAGCAGCTTCGGGGGAGTGAGTGAGCAGTTCTTC
TRBJ2-2	NA	NA	TRBV15	CATSREGGNTGELFF	TGTGCCACCAGCAGAGAGGGCGGTAACACCGGGGAGCTGTTTTTT
TRBJ1-1	NA	TRBD1	TRBV7-9	CASSLGQGRENTEAFF	TGTGCCAGCAGCCTGGGACAGGGGAGGGAAAACACTGAAGCTTTCTTT
TRBJ1-4	NA	TRBD1	TRBV4-2	CASSQRQGRVTNEKLFF	TGTGCCAGCAGCCAAAGACAGGGAAGAGTTACTAATGAAAAACTGTTTTTT
TRBJ1-6	NA	NA	TRBV4-3	CASSQDLKGYSDNSPLHF	TGCGCCAGCAGCCAAGATCTTAAGGGGTATTCGGATAATTCACCCCTCCACTTT
TRBJ1-6	once	TRBD1	TRBV25-1	CASSELDRGNSPLHF	TGTGCCAGCAGTGAACTGGACAGGGGTAATTCACCCCTCCACTTT
TRBJ2-7	NA	NA	TRBV3-1/TRBV3-2	CASSQVLDGSGYEQYF	TGTGCCAGCAGCCAAGTCTTGGACGGTTCGGGCTACGAGCAGTACTTC
TRBJ2-5	NA	NA	TRBV5-1	CASSSLLADGETQYF	TGCGCCAGCAGCTCCCTTCTGGCCGACGGGGAGACCCAGTACTTC
TRBJ2-1	NA	TRBD2	TRBV5-4	CASSLLSGRWNNEQFF	TGTGCCAGCAGCCTCCTAAGCGGGAGATGGAACAATGAGCAGTTCTTC
TRBJ1-2	NA	NA	TRBV10-3	CAISVTGYYGYTF	TGTGCCATCAGCGTAACAGGGTACTATGGCTACACCTTC
TRBJ1-1	NA	NA	TRBV27	CASSLGNTEAFF	TGTGCCAGCAGTTTAGGGAACACTGAAGCTTTCTTT